Listed here are 5 T cell receptor beta chains from one sample, sequenced in a study of T cell repertoires in cytomegalovirus infection. TCRdb independently ran MiXCR on the reads; one entry per CDR3 protein. The sample has a few hundred thousand distinct CDR3 sequences; 17% are singletons. Sequencing was performed on PBMCs. The receptors originated from a human donor in good health (CMV status not recorded). Some clones in this sample may be carry-over from other donors' samples.

This clonotype showed up just a few times. The chain is built from TRBV23-1 and TRBJ1-5, with D unclear. TRBV23-1 is an ORF, and what it does is uncertain. This CDR3 is built from 13 residues. V lost 0 bases and J 4 bases, leaving 4 bases between the germline ends. This CDR3 is CASSQSVNQPQHF. CDR3 bases: TGCGCCAGCAGTCAATCCGTAAATCAGCCCCAGCATTTT.

There are many counts of this clonotype. V is TRBV6-2 or TRBV6-3 and J is TRBJ2-1; D might be TRBD1 or TRBD2, each matching 5 bases. The germline gives CDR1 MNHEY, CDR2 SVGEGT. The CDR3 runs to 12 residues. V lost 8 bases and J 9 bases, leaving 14 bases between the germline ends. CDR3 protein: CASAKSGTEQFF. CDR3 nucleotides: TGTGCCAGCGCAAAATCCGGGACTGAGCAGTTCTTC.

This clonotype was counted at least ten times. The chain couples TRBV7-6 to TRBJ2-5; D might be TRBD1 or TRBD2, each matching 7 bases. Germline V gene data show CDR1 as SGHVS and CDR2 as FNYEAQ. V was shortened by 0 bases and J by 3 bases, with 14 bases between the two germline ends. The CDR3 spans 16 residues. Here the CDR3 reads CASSLAGGTVKETQYF. CDR3 DNA sequence: TGTGCCAGCAGCTTAGCGGGGGGGACAGTAAAAGAGACCCAGTACTTC.

This clonotype was counted a few times. This chain joins TRBV18 and TRBJ2-3, with 10 nucleotides matching TRBD1. This CDR3 has 17 amino acids. V lost 0 bases and J lost 1; bases outside the gene matches: 4. Looked up from germline, CDR1 is KGHSH and CDR2 is LQKENI. CDR3 sequence: CASSPPTGGGGTDTQYF. In DNA, the CDR3 is TGTGCCAGCTCACCACCGACAGGGGGCGGGGGCACAGATACGCAGTATTTT.

This clonotype came up many times. The chain uses TRBV6-5 and TRBJ2-5, with 10 bases aligning to TRBD2. Germline V gene lookup returns CDR1 MNHEY and CDR2 SVGAGI. This CDR3 is 17 amino acids long. V lost 2 bases, J lost 2 bases, and 8 bases stayed unmatched. CDR3 sequence: CASSYRSGGGYQETQYF. The CDR3 DNA follows: TGTGCCAGCAGTTACAGAAGCGGGGGGGGCTATCAAGAGACCCAGTACTTC.